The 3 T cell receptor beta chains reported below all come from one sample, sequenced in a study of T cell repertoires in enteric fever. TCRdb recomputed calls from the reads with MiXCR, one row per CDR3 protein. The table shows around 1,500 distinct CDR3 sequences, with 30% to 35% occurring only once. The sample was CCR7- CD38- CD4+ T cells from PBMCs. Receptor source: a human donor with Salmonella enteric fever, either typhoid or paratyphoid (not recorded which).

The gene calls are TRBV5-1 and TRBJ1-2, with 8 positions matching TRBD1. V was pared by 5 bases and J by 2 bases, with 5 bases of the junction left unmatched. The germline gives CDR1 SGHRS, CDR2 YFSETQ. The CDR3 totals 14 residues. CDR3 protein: CASSRDRTNYGYTF. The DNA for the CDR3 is TGCGCCAGCAGTCGGGACAGGACCAACTATGGCTACACCTTC. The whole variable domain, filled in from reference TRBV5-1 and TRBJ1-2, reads KAGVTQTPRYLIKTRGQQVTLSCSPISGHRSVSWYQQTPGQGLQFLFEYFSETQRNKGNFPGRFSGRQFSNSRSEMNVSTLELGDSALYLCASSRDRTNYGYTFGSGTRLTVV.

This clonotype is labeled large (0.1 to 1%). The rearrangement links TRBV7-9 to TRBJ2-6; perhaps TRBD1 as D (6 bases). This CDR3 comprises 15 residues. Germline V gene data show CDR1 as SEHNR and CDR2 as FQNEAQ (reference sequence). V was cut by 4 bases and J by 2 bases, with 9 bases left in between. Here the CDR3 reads CASSSGQPGANVLTF. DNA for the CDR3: TGTGCCAGCAGCTCCGGACAGCCTGGGGCCAACGTCCTGACTTTC.

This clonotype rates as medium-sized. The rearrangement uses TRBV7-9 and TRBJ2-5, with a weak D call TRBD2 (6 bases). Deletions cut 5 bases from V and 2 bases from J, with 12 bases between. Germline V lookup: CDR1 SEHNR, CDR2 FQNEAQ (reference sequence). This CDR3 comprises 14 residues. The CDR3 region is CASSTSRDQETQYF. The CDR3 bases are TGTGCCAGCAGCACCTCGCGGGATCAAGAGACCCAGTACTTC.